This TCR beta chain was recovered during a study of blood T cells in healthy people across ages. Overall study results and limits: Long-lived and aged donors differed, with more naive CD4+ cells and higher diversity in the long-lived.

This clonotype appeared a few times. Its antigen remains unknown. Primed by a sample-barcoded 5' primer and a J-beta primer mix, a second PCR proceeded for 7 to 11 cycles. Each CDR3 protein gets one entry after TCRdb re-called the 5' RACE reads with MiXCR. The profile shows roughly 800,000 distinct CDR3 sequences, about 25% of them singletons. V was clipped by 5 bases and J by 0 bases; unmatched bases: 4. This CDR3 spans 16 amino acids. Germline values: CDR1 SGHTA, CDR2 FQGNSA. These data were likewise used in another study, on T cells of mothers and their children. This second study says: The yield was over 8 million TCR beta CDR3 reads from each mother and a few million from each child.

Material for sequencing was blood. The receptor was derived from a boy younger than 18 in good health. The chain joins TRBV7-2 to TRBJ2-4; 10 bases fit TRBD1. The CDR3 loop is CASSADRGLAKNIQYF. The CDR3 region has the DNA TGTGCCAGCAGCGCCGACAGGGGGCTAGCCAAAAACATTCAGTACTTC.